This T cell receptor beta chain was sequenced during a study of T cells after yellow fever vaccination. Looking at the study overall: Those fractions that held only low numbers of cells were prepared using the SMART-Seq v4 Ultra Low Input RNA kit.

Study-level points and caveats: A large majority of primary-vaccination clones showed up again after the booster (96% CD4, 75% to 90% CD8). Overall, a small share of clonotypes was seen in both CD4 and CD8 compartments.

This clonotype has just a few counts. Its cognate antigen is unknown. Production of TCR cDNA was by 5'RACE template switching, which also added a universal primer site and UMIs. Via MiXCR, TCRdb re-called the 5' RACE reads, giving one row per CDR3 protein. The sample holds 95,000 to 150,000 distinct CDR3 sequences, more than 6.5% seen once. The CDR3 has 16 residues. CDR1 is SGHVS, CDR2 FNYEAQ, per germline. The V and J ends lost 5 bases and 6 bases, in that order; junction bases with no gene match: 9. This sequence was found in a man aged 18 to 35 who received the YFV17D yellow fever vaccine. The genes are TRBV7-6 and TRBJ2-2; 10 positions agree with TRBD2. Sequenced here: CD4+ T cells sorted from PBMCs, sampled approximately 11 days after the first yellow fever vaccination. The CDR3 DNA reads as TGTGCCAGCAGCCCGCTGAGCGGGGGGGCCCCCGGGGAGCTGTTTTTT. Amino acids: CASSPLSGGAPGELFF. The variable domain in full, completed from reference TRBV7-6 and TRBJ2-2, reads GAGVSQSPRYKVTKRGQDVALRCDPISGHVSLYWYRQALGQGPEFLTYFNYEAQQDKSGLPNDRFSAERPEGSISTLTIQRTEQRDSAMYRCASSPLSGGAPGELFFGEGSRLTVL.